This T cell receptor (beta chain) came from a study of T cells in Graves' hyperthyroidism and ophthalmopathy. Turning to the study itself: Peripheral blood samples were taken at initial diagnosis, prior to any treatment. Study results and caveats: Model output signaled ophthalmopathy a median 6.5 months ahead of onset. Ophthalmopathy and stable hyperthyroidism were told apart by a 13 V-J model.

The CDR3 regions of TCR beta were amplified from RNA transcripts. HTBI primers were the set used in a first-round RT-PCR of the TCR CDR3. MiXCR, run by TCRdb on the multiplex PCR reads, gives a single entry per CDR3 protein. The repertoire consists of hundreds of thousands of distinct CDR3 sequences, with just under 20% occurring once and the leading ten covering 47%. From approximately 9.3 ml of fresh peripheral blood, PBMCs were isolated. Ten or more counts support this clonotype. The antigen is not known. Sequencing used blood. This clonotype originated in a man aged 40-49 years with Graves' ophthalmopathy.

CDR3 protein: CASSAMVPGQGLIADTQYF. The CDR3 DNA follows: TGTGCCAGCAGTGCCATGGTACCGGGACAGGGGTTAATCGCAGATACGCAGTATTTT. The chain recombines TRBV2 with TRBJ2-3; 10 bases map to TRBD1. The CDR3 sequence is 19 residues long. In germline, CDR1 is SNHLY, CDR2 FYNNEI. V shed 4 bases and J 4 bases; nucleotides not matched to a gene: 17.